This entry lists 20 T cell receptor beta chains sequenced from one sample in a study of blood T cell repertoires in COVID-19. The method was immunoSEQ multiplex PCR; TCRdb's version includes in-frame clones alone and lacks a portion of them. The table includes tens of thousands of clones, 82% detected once. The specimen sequenced was peripheral blood. These receptors originate from a human donor in a cohort sampled during active COVID-19.

The chain uses TRBV5-1 and TRBJ1-5; TRBD1 matches at 9 bases. Germline V gene data show CDR1 as SGHRS and CDR2 as YFSETQ. This CDR3 spans 16 amino acids. V shed 3 bases and J 5 bases; nucleotides not matched to a gene: 9. CDR3 sequence (DNA): TGCGCCAGCAGCTCGGGACAGGGTGGGGAAGATCAGCCCCAGCATTTT. Translation: CASSSGQGGEDQPQHF.

Only a few counts were recorded for this clone. This chain uses TRBV7-2 with TRBJ1-2, with 9 bases aligning to TRBD1. This CDR3 region has 15 residues. In germline, CDR1 is SGHTA, CDR2 FQGNSA. The V segment lost 7 bases and the J segment 6 bases; nucleotides outside the gene matches: 12. The CDR3 coding sequence is TGTGCCAGCACCCTTCCGGGACAGGGAGGGCATGGCTACACCTTC. Translation gives CASTLPGQGGHGYTF. Full variable domain (remainder filled in from reference TRBV7-2 and TRBJ1-2): GAGVSQSPSNKVTEKGKDVELRCDPISGHTALYWYRQSLGQGLEFLIYFQGNSAPDKSGLPSDRFSAERTGGSVSTLTIQRTQQEDSAVYLCASTLPGQGGHGYTFGSGTRLTVV.

This sequence joins TRBV29-1 and TRBJ1-1, with 7 positions matching TRBD1. The V segment lost 1 base and the J segment 3 bases; nucleotides outside the gene matches: 2. The CDR3 has 13 amino acids. In germline, CDR1 is SQVTM, CDR2 ANQGSEA. The CDR3 DNA reads TGCAGCGTTGAAGCGACAGGGTACACTGAAGCTTTCTTT. Translated: CSVEATGYTEAFF.

The chain employs TRBV19 and TRBJ2-7, with 8 bases fitting TRBD1. The V gene end was trimmed by 5 bases and the J gene end by 5 bases; junction bases not matched to a gene: 5. CDR1 and CDR2 (germline): LNHDA, SQIVND (reference sequence). CDR3 size: 13 residues. The CDR3: CASSVDRADEQYF. CDR3 bases: TGTGCCAGTAGTGTGGACAGGGCGGACGAGCAGTACTTC.

This clone is a singleton in its sample. This rearrangement joins TRBV5-8 to TRBJ1-6, with a weak D call TRBD1 (6 bases). This CDR3 is 16 amino acids long. Per germline, CDR1 SGHTS and CDR2 YDEGEE. V was pared by 6 bases and J by 8 bases, with 21 bases between. The CDR3 sequence: CASKQPLRDIDSPLHF. CDR3 bases: TGTGCCAGCAAACAACCCCTCCGGGACATAGATTCACCCCTCCACTTT.

CDR3: CASTLLEQYF. CDR3 bases: TGTGCCAGCACCCTTCTGGAGCAGTACTTC. J is TRBJ2-7 and V is TRBV2; D ambiguous. Trimming shortened V by 7 bases and J by 7 bases, and 8 bases separated the two germline ends. The CDR3 has 10 amino acids. Germline lookup yields CDR1 SNHLY and CDR2 FYNNEI.

The chain recombines TRBV30 with TRBJ1-5, with D tentatively TRBD1 (5 bases). The germline CDR1 and CDR2 sequences are GTSNPN and SVGIG (reference sequence). V lost 1 base and J 2 bases, leaving 6 bases between the germline ends. CDR3 size: 13 residues. The CDR3 is CAWSAQGNQPQHF. CDR3 nucleotide sequence: TGTGCCTGGAGTGCACAGGGCAATCAGCCCCAGCATTTT. Filled out from reference TRBV30 and TRBJ1-5, the complete variable domain reads SQTIHQWPATLVQPVGSPLSLECTVEGTSNPNLYWYRQAAGRGLQLLFYSVGIGQISSEVPQNLSASRPQDRQFILSSKKLLLSDSGFYLCAWSAQGNQPQHFGDGTRLSIL.

The V gene is TRBV27, the J gene TRBJ2-3, with D uncertain. Trimming removed 3 bases at V and 2 bases at J, with 6 bases between. Germline assignment: CDR1 MNHEY and CDR2 SMNVEV (reference sequence). This CDR3 is 13 amino acids long. Here the CDR3 reads CASSFLSTDTQYF. In DNA, the CDR3 is TGTGCCAGCAGTTTCCTATCCACAGATACGCAGTATTTT.

The chain recombines TRBV5-1 with TRBJ2-3, with 8 bases identical to TRBD1. Trimming removed 5 bases from V and 4 bases from J; junction bases left unmatched: 6. Germline V lookup: CDR1 SGHRS, CDR2 YFSETQ. The CDR3 is 14 residues long. CDR3 amino acids: CASSQGQGADTQYF. CDR3 DNA sequence: TGCGCCAGCAGTCAAGGACAGGGTGCAGATACGCAGTATTTT.

A remark on this clone: Within the sample, other DNA sequences also encode this same CDR3. The chain joins TRBV18 to TRBJ1-1; D not resolved. V dropped 1 base and J dropped 2 bases, with 8 bases sitting between them. The CDR3 has 14 residues. Germline V gene data show CDR1 as KGHSH and CDR2 as LQKENI. CDR3 in amino acids: CASSPRTGNTEAFF. The CDR3 DNA sequence: TGTGCCAGCTCACCACGAACGGGAAACACTGAAGCTTTCTTT.

V and J are TRBV7-3 and TRBJ2-1; tentative D call: TRBD2 (6 bases). CDR1 is SGHTA, CDR2 FQGTGA, per germline. Trimming removed 5 bases from V and 8 bases from J, with 13 bases in between. The CDR3 has 13 amino acids. The CDR3 DNA sequence: TGTGCCAGCAGCGCGGGGAAGTCGGATGAGCAGTTCTTC. The encoded protein is CASSAGKSDEQFF.

J is TRBJ2-2 and V is TRBV7-6; 11 bases line up with TRBD2. The germline V gene has CDR1 SGHVS and CDR2 FNYEAQ. Trimming removed 3 bases from V and 5 bases from J; junction bases left unmatched: 5. The CDR3 is 16 residues long. CDR3 in DNA: TGTGCCAGCAGCTTTAGCGGGGGGGCAAAAACCGGGGAGCTGTTTTTT. Its translation: CASSFSGGAKTGELFF.

Only a few counts were recorded for this clone. The chain combines TRBV6-1 with TRBJ1-6; D remains ambiguous. Trimming stripped 3 bases from V and 9 bases from J, with 15 bases between. CDR1 is MNHNS, CDR2 SASEGT, per germline. The CDR3 loop spans 15 amino acids. CDR3 region: CASSEGEGRGSPLHF. The CDR3 nucleotides are TGTGCCAGCAGTGAGGGTGAAGGCCGGGGTTCACCCCTCCACTTT.

J is TRBJ2-3 and V is TRBV4-2, with 13 bases that match TRBD2. Trimming removed 2 bases from V and 5 bases from J; junction bases left unmatched: 4. Germline loops: CDR1 LGHNA, CDR2 YNFKEQ. The CDR3 consists of 16 residues. The CDR3 spells CASSQTSGGAIDTQYF. As DNA, the CDR3 is TGTGCCAGCAGCCAAACTAGCGGGGGGGCCATAGATACGCAGTATTTT.

This chain's CDR3 is CASSVGQGEQYF. For the CDR3, the DNA is TGTGCCAGCAGCGTAGGGCAGGGGGAGCAGTACTTC. The chain combines TRBV9 with TRBJ2-7; TRBD1 is a possible D gene (6 bases). In germline, CDR1 is SGDLS, CDR2 YYNGEE. The V end was cut by 0 bases, the J end by 7 bases, with 8 bases between. This CDR3 comprises 12 residues.

The CDR3: CASSSRVGGGNEKLFF. The CDR3 nucleotides are TGTGCCAGCAGCTCTAGAGTGGGGGGAGGGAATGAAAAACTGTTTTTT. V usage is TRBV7-2 and J usage is TRBJ1-4; D is possibly TRBD1 (5 bases). V lost 4 bases, J lost 5 bases, and 17 bases lay in between. Germline values: CDR1 SGHTA, CDR2 FQGNSA. The CDR3 runs to 16 residues.

The chain links TRBV4-1 to TRBJ2-3; maybe TRBD2 (6 bases). The CDR3 is 17 residues long. The germline CDR1 and CDR2 sequences are MGHRA and YSYEKL. The V end was cut by 4 bases, the J end by 0 bases, with 17 bases between. The DNA of the CDR3 is TGCGCCAGCAGCCTGTCGACCGGGAGCCCCAGCACAGATACGCAGTATTTT. Protein product: CASSLSTGSPSTDTQYF.

This sequence joins TRBV28 and TRBJ2-1; D is possibly TRBD1 (6 bases). Trimming pared 3 bases from V and 12 bases from J, leaving 24 bases between. Germline lookup yields CDR1 MDHEN and CDR2 SYDVKM. CDR3 length equals 16 residues. The CDR3 nucleotides are TGTGCCAGCAGTTTGGCAGGGATCACTACAGGGCCAGGGCAGTTCTTC. Its translation is CASSLAGITTGPGQFF. Drawing the rest from reference TRBV28 and TRBJ2-1, the complete variable domain is DVKVTQSSRYLVKRTGEKVFLECVQDMDHENMFWYRQDPGLGLRLIYFSYDVKMKEKGDIPEGYSVSREKKERFSLILESASTNQTSMYLCASSLAGITTGPGQFFGPGTRLTVL.

This chain connects TRBV7-8 to TRBJ2-3; possibly TRBD1 for D (6 bases). The CDR3 totals 15 residues. V was shortened by 5 bases and J by 3 bases, with 15 bases between the two germline ends. Per the germline V gene, CDR1 is SGHVS and CDR2 is FQNEAQ. CDR3 sequence (DNA): TGTGCCAGCAGCCTTATTCCAGGGGCTACAGATACGCAGTATTTT. It encodes CASSLIPGATDTQYF. Full variable domain (outside the CDR3, taken from reference TRBV7-8 and TRBJ2-3): GAGVSQSPRYKVAKRGQDVALRCDPISGHVSLFWYQQALGQGPEFLTYFQNEAQLDKSGLPSDRFFAERPEGSVSTLKIQRTQQEDSAVYLCASSLIPGATDTQYFGPGTRLTVL.

This clone appeared a few times. The V gene is TRBV5-6, the J gene TRBJ2-1, with TRBD2 matching 8 bases. V lost 0 bases to trimming and J lost 4 bases; unmatched junction nucleotides: 6. The CDR3 extends over 16 amino acids. Germline CDR1 is SGHDT and CDR2 is YYEEEE. The CDR3 here is CASSLDSGEVYNEQFF. CDR3 in DNA: TGTGCCAGCAGCTTGGATAGCGGGGAGGTGTACAATGAGCAGTTCTTC.